This T cell receptor beta chain derives from a study of blood T cell repertoires in COVID-19. Background on the study: The analysed material was cDNA or gDNA that came from T cells, B-cell-depleted T cells, or PBMCs.

Germline CDR1 is LNHDA and CDR2 is SQIVND (reference sequence). The CDR3 sequence is 14 residues long. Between the trimmed V and J ends, which lost 4 bases and 1 base, there was a span of 8 bases. In the source study's methods: Amplification from reference gene primers served as the basis for estimated nucleated cell counts. The protocol was immunoSEQ multiplex PCR, while the TCRdb copy is restricted to in-frame clones and leaves out a portion. That table furnishes V, J and clone size, whereas the DNA furnished D and trimming. Of 130,000 to 150,000 clones in the sample, just under 85% are singletons; the top ten hold more than 2.5%.

The chain employs TRBV19 and TRBJ1-5; D remains unclear. The specimen was peripheral blood. This TCR came from an elderly woman with acute or convalescent COVID-19. CDR3: CASSNLPSNQPQHF. The DNA for the CDR3 is TGTGCCAGTAGTAATCTCCCCAGCAATCAGCCCCAGCATTTT.